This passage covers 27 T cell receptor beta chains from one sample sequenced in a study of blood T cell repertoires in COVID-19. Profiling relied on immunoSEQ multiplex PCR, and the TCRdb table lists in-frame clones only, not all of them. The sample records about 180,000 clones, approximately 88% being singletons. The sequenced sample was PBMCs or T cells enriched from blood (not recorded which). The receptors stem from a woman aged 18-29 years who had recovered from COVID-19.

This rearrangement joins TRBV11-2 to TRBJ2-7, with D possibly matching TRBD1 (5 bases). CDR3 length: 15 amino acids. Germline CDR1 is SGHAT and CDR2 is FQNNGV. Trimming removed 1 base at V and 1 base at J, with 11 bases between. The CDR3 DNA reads TGTGCCAGCAGCTTAGGTGTCAGGGCTTCCTACGAGCAGTACTTC. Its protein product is CASSLGVRASYEQYF.

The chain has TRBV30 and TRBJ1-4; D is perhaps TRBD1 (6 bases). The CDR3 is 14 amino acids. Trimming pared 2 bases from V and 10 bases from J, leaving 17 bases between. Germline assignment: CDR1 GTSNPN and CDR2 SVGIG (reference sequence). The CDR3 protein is CAWSRAVQGRKLFF. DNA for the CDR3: TGTGCCTGGAGTCGGGCAGTACAGGGTAGAAAACTGTTTTTT.

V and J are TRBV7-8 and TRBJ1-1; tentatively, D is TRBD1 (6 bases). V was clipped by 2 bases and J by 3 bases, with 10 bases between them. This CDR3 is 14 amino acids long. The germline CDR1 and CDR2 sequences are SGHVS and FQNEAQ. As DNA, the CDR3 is TGTGCCAGCAGCTTATGGGGGCTTGACACTGAAGCTTTCTTT. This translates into CASSLWGLDTEAFF.

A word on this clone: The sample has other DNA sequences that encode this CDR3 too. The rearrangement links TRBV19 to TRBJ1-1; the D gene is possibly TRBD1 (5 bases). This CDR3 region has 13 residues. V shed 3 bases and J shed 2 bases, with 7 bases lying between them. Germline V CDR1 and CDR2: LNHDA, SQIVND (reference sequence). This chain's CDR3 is CASSMGRNTEAFF. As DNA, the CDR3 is TGTGCCAGTAGTATGGGGCGAAACACTGAAGCTTTCTTT.

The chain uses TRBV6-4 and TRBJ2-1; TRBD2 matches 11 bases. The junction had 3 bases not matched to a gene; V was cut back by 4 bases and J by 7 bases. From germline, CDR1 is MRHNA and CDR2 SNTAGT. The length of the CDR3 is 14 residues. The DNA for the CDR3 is TGTGCCAGCAGTGCTCGGACTAGCGGGAATGAGCAGTTCTTC. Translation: CASSARTSGNEQFF.

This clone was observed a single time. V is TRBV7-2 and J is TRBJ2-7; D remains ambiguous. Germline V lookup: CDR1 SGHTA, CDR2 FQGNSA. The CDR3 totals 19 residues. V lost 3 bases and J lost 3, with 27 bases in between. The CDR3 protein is CASSFTRSVNIRYFYEQYF. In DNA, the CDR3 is TGTGCCAGCAGCTTTACCCGCAGCGTCAATATACGATACTTCTACGAGCAGTACTTC.

The CDR3 nucleotides are TGCGCCAGCAGCACGTTTAGCGGGGCCACGAACACCGGGGAGCTGTTTTTT. As protein: CASSTFSGATNTGELFF. This chain joins TRBV4-1 and TRBJ2-2; the match to TRBD2 covers 8 bases. The CDR3 has 17 residues. Unmatched junction bases numbered 8, after V lost 5 bases and J lost 0 bases. CDR1 is MGHRA, CDR2 YSYEKL, per germline.

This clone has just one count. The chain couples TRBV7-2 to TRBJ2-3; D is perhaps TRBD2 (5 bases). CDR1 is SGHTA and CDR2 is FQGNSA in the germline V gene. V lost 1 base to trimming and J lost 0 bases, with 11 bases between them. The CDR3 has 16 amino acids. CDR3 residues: CASSLGGWTSTDTQYF. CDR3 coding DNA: TGTGCCAGCAGCTTAGGTGGGTGGACTAGCACAGATACGCAGTATTTT.

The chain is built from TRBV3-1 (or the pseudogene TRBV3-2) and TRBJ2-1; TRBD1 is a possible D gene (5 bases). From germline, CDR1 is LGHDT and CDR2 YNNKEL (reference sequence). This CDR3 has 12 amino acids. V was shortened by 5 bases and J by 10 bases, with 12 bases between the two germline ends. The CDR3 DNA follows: TGTGCCAGCAGCTACGACAGCCAGGAGCAGTTCTTC. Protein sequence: CASSYDSQEQFF.

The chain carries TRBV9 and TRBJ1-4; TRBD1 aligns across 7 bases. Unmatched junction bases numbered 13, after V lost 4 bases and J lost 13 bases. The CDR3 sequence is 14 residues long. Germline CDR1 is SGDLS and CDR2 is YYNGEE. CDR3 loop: CASSPRDSLAGLFF. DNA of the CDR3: TGTGCCAGCAGCCCACGGGACAGCCTGGCGGGACTGTTTTTT.

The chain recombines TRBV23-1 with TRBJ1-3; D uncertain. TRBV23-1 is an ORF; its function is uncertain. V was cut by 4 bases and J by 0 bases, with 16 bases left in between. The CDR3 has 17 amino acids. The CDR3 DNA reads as TGCGCCAGCAGTCCCGGACTAGGTGGGAGCTCTGGAAACACCATATATTTT. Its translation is CASSPGLGGSSGNTIYF.

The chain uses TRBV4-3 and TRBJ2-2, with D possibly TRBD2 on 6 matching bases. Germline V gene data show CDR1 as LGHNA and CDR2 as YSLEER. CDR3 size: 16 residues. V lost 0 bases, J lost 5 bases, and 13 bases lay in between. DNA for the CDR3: TGCGCCAGCAGCCAAGAGGGCAGGGCGGGAACCGGGGAGCTGTTTTTT. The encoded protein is CASSQEGRAGTGELFF.

Here the CDR3 reads CASSLRTGTAFF. DNA of the CDR3: TGTGCCAGTAGTCTCCGGACAGGGACGGCTTTCTTT. The chain carries TRBV19 and TRBJ1-1, with 8 bases matching TRBD1. J lost 11 bases, V lost 5 bases, and 7 bases had no gene match. CDR3 length: 12 residues. The germline CDR1 and CDR2 sequences are LNHDA and SQIVND (reference sequence).

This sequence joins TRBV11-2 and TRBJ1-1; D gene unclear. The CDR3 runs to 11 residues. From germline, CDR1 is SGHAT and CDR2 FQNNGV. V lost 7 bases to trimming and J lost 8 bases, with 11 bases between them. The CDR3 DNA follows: TGTGCCAGCAACAAAATCCTCGAAGCTTTCTTT. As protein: CASNKILEAFF.

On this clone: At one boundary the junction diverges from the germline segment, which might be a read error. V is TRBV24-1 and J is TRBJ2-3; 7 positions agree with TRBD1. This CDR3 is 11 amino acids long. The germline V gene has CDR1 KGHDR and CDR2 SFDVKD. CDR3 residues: CATSDWDRLYF. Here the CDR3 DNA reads TGTGCCACCAGTGATTGGGACAGACTGTACTTT.

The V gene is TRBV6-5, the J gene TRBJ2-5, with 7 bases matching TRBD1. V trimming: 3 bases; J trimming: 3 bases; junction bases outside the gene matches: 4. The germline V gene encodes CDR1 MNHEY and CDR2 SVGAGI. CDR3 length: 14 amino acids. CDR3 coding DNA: TGTGCCAGCAGTTATCGACAGGGTAAAGAGACCCAGTACTTC. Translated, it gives CASSYRQGKETQYF.

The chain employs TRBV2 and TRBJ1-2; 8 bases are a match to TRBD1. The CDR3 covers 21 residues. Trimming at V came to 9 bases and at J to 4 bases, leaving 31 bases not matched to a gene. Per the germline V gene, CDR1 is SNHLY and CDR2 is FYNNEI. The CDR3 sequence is CASRYRGTDHTQSPISYGYTF. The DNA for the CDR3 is TGTGCCAGTCGGTACAGGGGGACAGACCATACCCAATCCCCAATTTCCTATGGCTACACCTTC. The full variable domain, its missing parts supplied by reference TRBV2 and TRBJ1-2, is EPEVTQTPSHQVTQMGQEVILRCVPISNHLYFYWYRQILGQKVEFLVSFYNNEISEKSEIFDDQFSVERPDGSNFTLKIRSTKLEDSAMYFCASRYRGTDHTQSPISYGYTFGSGTRLTVV.

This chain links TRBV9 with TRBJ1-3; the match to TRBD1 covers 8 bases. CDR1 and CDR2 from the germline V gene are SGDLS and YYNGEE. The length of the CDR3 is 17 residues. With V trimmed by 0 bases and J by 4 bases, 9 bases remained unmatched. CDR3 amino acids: CASSVGSQGAGGNTIYF. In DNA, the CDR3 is TGTGCCAGCAGCGTAGGAAGCCAGGGGGCGGGAGGAAACACCATATATTTT.

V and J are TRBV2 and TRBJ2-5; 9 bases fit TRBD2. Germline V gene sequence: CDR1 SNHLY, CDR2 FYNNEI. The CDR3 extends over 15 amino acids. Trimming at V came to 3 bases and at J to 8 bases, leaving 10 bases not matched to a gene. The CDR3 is CASSELLAGISTQYF. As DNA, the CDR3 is TGTGCCAGCAGTGAGCTGCTAGCGGGGATAAGCACCCAGTACTTC.

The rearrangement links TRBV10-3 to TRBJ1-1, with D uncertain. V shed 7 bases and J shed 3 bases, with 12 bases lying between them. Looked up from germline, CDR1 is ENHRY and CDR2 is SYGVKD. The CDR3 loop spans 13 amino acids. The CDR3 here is CAITATGDTEAFF. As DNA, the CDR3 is TGTGCCATCACAGCAACCGGGGACACTGAAGCTTTCTTT.

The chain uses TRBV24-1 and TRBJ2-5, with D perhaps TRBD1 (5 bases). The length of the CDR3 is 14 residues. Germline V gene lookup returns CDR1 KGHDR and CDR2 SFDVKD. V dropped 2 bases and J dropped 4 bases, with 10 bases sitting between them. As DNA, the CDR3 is TGTGCCACCAGTGATTCTCGCAGGGTAGAGACCCAGTACTTC. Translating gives CATSDSRRVETQYF.

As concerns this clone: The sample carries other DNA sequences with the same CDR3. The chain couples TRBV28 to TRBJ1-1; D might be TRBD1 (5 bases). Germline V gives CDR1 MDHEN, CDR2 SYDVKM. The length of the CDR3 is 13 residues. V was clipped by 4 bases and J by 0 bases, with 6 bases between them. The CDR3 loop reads CASSSTVNTEAFF. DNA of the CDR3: TGTGCCAGCAGTTCGACAGTGAACACTGAAGCTTTCTTT. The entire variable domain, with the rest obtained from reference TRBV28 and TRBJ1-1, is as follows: DVKVTQSSRYLVKRTGEKVFLECVQDMDHENMFWYRQDPGLGLRLIYFSYDVKMKEKGDIPEGYSVSREKKERFSLILESASTNQTSMYLCASSSTVNTEAFFGQGTRLTVV.

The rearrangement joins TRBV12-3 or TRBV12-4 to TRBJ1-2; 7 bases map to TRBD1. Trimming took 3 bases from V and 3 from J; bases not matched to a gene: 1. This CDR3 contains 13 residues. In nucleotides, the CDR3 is TGTGCCAGCAGTTTGGGGACAGACTATGGCTACACCTTC. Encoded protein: CASSLGTDYGYTF.

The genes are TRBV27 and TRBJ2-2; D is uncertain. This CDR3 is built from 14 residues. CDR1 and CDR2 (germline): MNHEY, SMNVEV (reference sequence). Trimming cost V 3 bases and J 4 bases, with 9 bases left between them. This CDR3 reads CASSFEQTTGELFF. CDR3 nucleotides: TGTGCCAGCAGTTTTGAGCAAACCACCGGGGAGCTGTTTTTT.

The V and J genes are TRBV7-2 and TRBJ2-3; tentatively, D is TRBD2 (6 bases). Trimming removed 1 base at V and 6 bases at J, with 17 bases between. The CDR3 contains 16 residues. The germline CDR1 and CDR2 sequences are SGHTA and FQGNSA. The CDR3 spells CASSLDSRGRIDTQYF. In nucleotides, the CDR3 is TGTGCCAGCAGCTTAGACTCGCGGGGACGAATCGATACGCAGTATTTT.

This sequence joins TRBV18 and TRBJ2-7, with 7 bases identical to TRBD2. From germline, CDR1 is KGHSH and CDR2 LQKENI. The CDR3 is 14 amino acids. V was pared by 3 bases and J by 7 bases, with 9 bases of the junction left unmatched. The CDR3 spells CASSPTGGIREQYF. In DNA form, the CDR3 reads TGTGCCAGCTCACCCACGGGAGGTATTCGGGAGCAGTACTTC.

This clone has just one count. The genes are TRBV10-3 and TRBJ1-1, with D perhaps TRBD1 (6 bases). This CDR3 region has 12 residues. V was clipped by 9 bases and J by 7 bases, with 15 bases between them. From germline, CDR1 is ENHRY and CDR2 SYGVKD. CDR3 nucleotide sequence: TGTGCCATAAAACAGGGCCTGGTTGAAGCTTTCTTT. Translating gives CAIKQGLVEAFF.